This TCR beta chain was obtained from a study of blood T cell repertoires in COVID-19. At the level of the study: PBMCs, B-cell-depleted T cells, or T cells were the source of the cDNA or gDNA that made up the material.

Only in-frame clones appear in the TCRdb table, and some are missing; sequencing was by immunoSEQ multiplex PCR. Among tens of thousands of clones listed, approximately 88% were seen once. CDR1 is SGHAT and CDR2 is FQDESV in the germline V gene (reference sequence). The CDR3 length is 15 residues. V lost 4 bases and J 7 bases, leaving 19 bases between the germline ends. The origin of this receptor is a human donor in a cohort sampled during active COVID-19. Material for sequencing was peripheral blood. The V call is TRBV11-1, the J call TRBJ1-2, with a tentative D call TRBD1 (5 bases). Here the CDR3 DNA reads TGTGCCAGCAGCTGGGGGTTCGGAGGGTCTCTTGGCTACACCTTC. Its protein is CASSWGFGGSLGYTF.